This T cell receptor beta chain was obtained from a study of naive and memory T cell subsets. General study results and limits: RNA-based TCR counts may shift with T cell activation and differentiation. Over 85% of naive TCR sequences appeared only once, unlike memory subsets.

This clonotype was seen more than once but under ten times. Its antigen is not known. Both TRBC1 and TRBC2 were covered by a beta constant-region primer of two equimolar oligonucleotides. TCRdb recomputed calls from the UMI-ligation and nested PCR reads with MiXCR, one row per CDR3 protein. Counted here are some 100,000 distinct CDR3 sequences, 7% to 7.5% occurring once; the ten biggest clones make up over 1.5%. Per the germline V gene, CDR1 is GTSNPN and CDR2 is SVGIG (reference sequence). Trimming stripped 0 bases from V and 8 bases from J, with 8 bases between. This CDR3 spans 12 amino acids. Sequencing was carried out using central memory CD4+ T cells from blood. The gene calls are TRBV30 and TRBJ2-1; maybe TRBD2 (5 bases). This receptor was identified in a human donor in good health. CDR3 bases: TGTGCCTGGAGTGTGGCGGGCCATGAGCAGTTCTTC. It translates to CAWSVAGHEQFF. The complete variable domain, with remaining parts taken from reference TRBV30 and TRBJ2-1, reads SQTIHQWPATLVQPVGSPLSLECTVEGTSNPNLYWYRQAAGRGLQLLFYSVGIGQISSEVPQNLSASRPQDRQFILSSKKLLLSDSGFYLCAWSVAGHEQFFGPGTRLTVL.